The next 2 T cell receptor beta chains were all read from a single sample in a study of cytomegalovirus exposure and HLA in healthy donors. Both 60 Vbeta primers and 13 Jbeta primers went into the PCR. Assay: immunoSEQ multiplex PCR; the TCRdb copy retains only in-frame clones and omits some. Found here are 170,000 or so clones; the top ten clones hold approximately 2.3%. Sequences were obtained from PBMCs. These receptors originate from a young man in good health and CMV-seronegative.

CDR3 coding DNA: TGTGCCAGCAGTGAAGGGCCCTTTCAGCCCCAGCATTTT. Its translation is CASSEGPFQPQHF. The chain is built from TRBV6-1 and TRBJ1-5; D remains ambiguous. The V and J ends lost 1 base and 6 bases respectively, with 7 bases between them. In germline, CDR1 is MNHNS, CDR2 SASEGT. CDR3 size: 13 residues.

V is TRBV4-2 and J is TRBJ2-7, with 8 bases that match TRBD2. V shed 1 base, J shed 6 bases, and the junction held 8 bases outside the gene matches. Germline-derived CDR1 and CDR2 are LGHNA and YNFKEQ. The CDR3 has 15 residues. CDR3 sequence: CASSQGSGRISEQYF. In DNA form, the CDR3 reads TGTGCCAGCAGCCAAGGGAGCGGGAGAATTAGCGAGCAGTACTTC.